This T cell receptor (beta chain) is drawn from a study of technical replicates of blood from a few donors. This CDR3 contains 15 residues. Germline CDR1 is SGHNT and CDR2 is YENEEA. V lost 6 bases to trimming and J lost 0 bases; unmatched junction nucleotides: 7. Measured with immunoSEQ multiplex PCR; TCRdb has only the in-frame clones, and not every one. Of about 67,000 clones listed, 98% were seen once; the top ten hold under 0.2%. The chain is built from TRBV11-3 and TRBJ1-1, with 7 bases identical to TRBD1. Sequences were obtained from T cells isolated from PBMCs. This clonotype originated in a human donor in good health. DNA for the CDR3: TGTGCCAGCAGAAAAACAGGGGTTTTGAACACTGAAGCTTTCTTT. Residues: CASRKTGVLNTEAFF.